Following are 20 T cell receptor beta chains from one sample sequenced in a study of T cells after yellow fever vaccination. TCRdb redid the calling of the 5' RACE reads with MiXCR, one entry per CDR3 protein. The sample lists around 350,000 distinct CDR3 sequences; more than 5.5% were seen once. The material sequenced was PBMCs, taken 5 days after the yellow fever booster vaccination. The receptor set was obtained from a man aged 30-40 years who received the YFV17D yellow fever vaccine.

This clonotype appeared many times. The chain recombines TRBV27 with TRBJ2-3, with D unresolved. CDR3 length equals 16 residues. Per germline, CDR1 MNHEY and CDR2 SMNVEV (reference sequence). Trimming took 2 bases from V and 7 from J, leaving 19 bases between them. The CDR3 region has the DNA TGTGCCAGCAGTTTAGGAACTCCTGCCTCTTGGAATACGCAGTATTTT. This sequence encodes CASSLGTPASWNTQYF.

The rearrangement links TRBV12-3 or TRBV12-4 to TRBJ2-1, with 8 nucleotides matching TRBD1. The junction had 6 bases not matched to a gene; V was cut back by 6 bases and J by 2 bases. The CDR3 consists of 15 residues. CDR3 coding DNA: TGTGCCAGCAGGCCAGGACAGGGACCCTACAATGAGCAGTTCTTC. Its translation: CASRPGQGPYNEQFF.

The chain recombines TRBV5-6 with TRBJ2-3; D is undetermined. This CDR3 contains 13 residues. Deletions cut 0 bases from V and 4 bases from J, with 6 bases between. Germline assignment: CDR1 SGHDT and CDR2 YYEEEE. Here the CDR3 DNA reads TGTGCCAGCAGCTTGGTGCAGGCAGATACGCAGTATTTT. Translation: CASSLVQADTQYF.

The chain combines TRBV6-5 with TRBJ1-4; D gene unclear. V lost 3 bases to trimming and J lost 0 bases, with 8 bases between them. The CDR3 is made up of 15 amino acids. The germline V gene encodes CDR1 MNHEY and CDR2 SVGAGI. The CDR3, as DNA: TGTGCCAGCAGTTATAGGCCAGCAACTAATGAAAAACTGTTTTTT. Residues: CASSYRPATNEKLFF.

This clonotype was detected many times. The J gene is TRBJ2-1, the V gene TRBV27, with 7 bases identical to TRBD1. V lost 7 bases, J lost 4 bases, and 7 bases stayed unmatched. The germline V gene has CDR1 MNHEY and CDR2 SMNVEV (reference sequence). The CDR3 covers 14 residues. The CDR3 loop reads CASNTGTAYNEQFF. CDR3 sequence (DNA): TGTGCCAGCAATACCGGGACAGCATACAATGAGCAGTTCTTC.

This clonotype has at least ten counts. The chain carries TRBV20-1 and TRBJ2-3, with D possibly TRBD2 on 5 matching bases. V dropped 5 bases and J dropped 0 bases, with 12 bases sitting between them. CDR1 and CDR2 from the germline V gene are DFQATT and SNEGSKA (reference sequence). The CDR3 sequence is 14 residues long. For the CDR3, the DNA is TGCAGTGCTGGGCGAGGGCGGAGCACAGATACGCAGTATTTT. Residues: CSAGRGRSTDTQYF.

This clonotype was observed many times. The CDR3 sequence is CASSLGALAGTPYEQYF. For the CDR3, the DNA is TGTGCCAGCAGTTTGGGTGCCCTTGCCGGGACTCCCTACGAGCAGTACTTC. The chain employs TRBV27 and TRBJ2-7; D might be TRBD2 (6 bases). The germline CDR1 and CDR2 sequences are MNHEY and SMNVEV (reference sequence). This CDR3 comprises 17 residues. The germline V and J ends were trimmed by 3 bases and 2 bases, with 20 bases remaining between them.

A few counts support this clonotype. The V call is TRBV5-1, the J call TRBJ2-3, with D unclear. Trimming took 4 bases from V and 0 from J, leaving 12 bases between them. From germline, CDR1 is SGHRS and CDR2 YFSETQ. The CDR3 is made up of 15 amino acids. The CDR3 sequence: CASSGAILSTDTQYF. The CDR3 DNA follows: TGCGCCAGCAGCGGAGCGATTTTGAGCACAGATACGCAGTATTTT.

This clonotype turned up a few times. The chain is built from TRBV6-5 and TRBJ2-1; the D gene is possibly TRBD1 (5 bases). Deletions cut 2 bases from V and 8 bases from J, with 10 bases between. Germline V lookup: CDR1 MNHEY, CDR2 SVGAGI. The length of the CDR3 is 13 residues. This CDR3 is CASSYGASDEQFF. The DNA of the CDR3 is TGTGCCAGCAGTTACGGGGCCTCCGATGAGCAGTTCTTC.

The CDR3 here is CASTLTITNVQYF. DNA of the CDR3: TGTGCCAGCACTTTGACCATAACTAACGTTCAGTACTTC. V is TRBV21-1 and J is TRBJ2-4. TRBV21-1 is a pseudogene. The CDR3 consists of 13 residues.

The sample holds many counts of this clonotype. This chain joins TRBV9 and TRBJ2-5, with a weak D call TRBD1 (5 bases). CDR1 SGDLS and CDR2 YYNGEE come from the germline V gene. There are 17 residues in the CDR3. Trimming left V 0 bases short and J 1 base short, with 16 bases between. DNA for the CDR3: TGTGCCAGCAGCGTAGAAAGGCCAGGGTCTTCCCAAGAGACCCAGTACTTC. It specifies CASSVERPGSSQETQYF.

The chain links TRBV6-1 to TRBJ2-6, with D hard to call. V was trimmed by 6 bases and J by 0 bases, leaving 12 bases between them. Germline V lookup: CDR1 MNHNS, CDR2 SASEGT. The CDR3 has 16 residues. The chain's CDR3 is CASRDPLTSGANVLTF. The CDR3 DNA is TGTGCCAGCAGGGACCCCTTAACCTCTGGGGCCAACGTCCTGACTTTC.

Turning to this clonotype: It may be a read error: a sequence one base away is much more abundant. V and J are TRBV5-1 and TRBJ1-1, with a tentative D call TRBD1 (5 bases). Germline V gives CDR1 SGHRS, CDR2 YFSETQ. Trimming took off 4 bases at V and 1 base at J, with 8 bases between the two ends. The CDR3 is 13 residues long. This CDR3 reads CASSMGGNTEAFF. CDR3 bases: TGCGCCAGCAGCATGGGGGGGAACACTGAAGCTTTCTTT.

The J gene is TRBJ2-3, the V gene TRBV30; D remains ambiguous. The CDR3 is 13 amino acids. Germline assignment: CDR1 GTSNPN and CDR2 SVGIG (reference sequence). The ends were cut back, 5 bases at V and 3 bases at J, with 12 bases in the middle. CDR3 loop: CAWAGGWTDTQYF. The CDR3 DNA follows: TGTGCCTGGGCTGGTGGGTGGACAGATACGCAGTATTTT.

This clonotype came up many times. V is TRBV5-6 and J is TRBJ2-7, with 10 bases that match TRBD1. The CDR3 is 15 residues long. Trimming took 2 bases from V and 3 from J; bases not matched to a gene: 5. Germline V CDR1 and CDR2: SGHDT, YYEEEE. DNA of the CDR3: TGTGCCAGCAGCTTACCGGGACAGGGGAACTACGAGCAGTACTTC. Its protein product is CASSLPGQGNYEQYF.

This clonotype was observed at least ten times. The chain joins TRBV28 to TRBJ1-4, with TRBD1 identical over 7 bases. Trimming removed 6 bases from V and 5 bases from J; junction bases left unmatched: 6. CDR1 and CDR2 (germline): MDHEN, SYDVKM. CDR3 length: 14 residues. The DNA of the CDR3 is TGTGCCAGCAGCACCGGGACAGCCAATGAAAAACTGTTTTTT. Residues: CASSTGTANEKLFF. Together with reference TRBV28 and TRBJ1-4, the CDR3 gives the full variable domain: DVKVTQSSRYLVKRTGEKVFLECVQDMDHENMFWYRQDPGLGLRLIYFSYDVKMKEKGDIPEGYSVSREKKERFSLILESASTNQTSMYLCASSTGTANEKLFFGSGTQLSVL.

This clonotype was found many times. The CDR3 DNA reads TGTGCCAGCTCGAAGGGGACTCTCCTTGGGGAGCTGTTTTTT. Translation gives CASSKGTLLGELFF. V is TRBV9 and J is TRBJ2-2; maybe TRBD2 (6 bases). Deletions cut 7 bases from V and 8 bases from J, with 18 bases between. Looked up from germline, CDR1 is SGDLS and CDR2 is YYNGEE. The CDR3 has 14 amino acids.

This clonotype was picked up many times. J is TRBJ1-1 and V is TRBV9, with a weak D call TRBD1 (5 bases). The CDR3 contains 14 residues. The germline V gene encodes CDR1 SGDLS and CDR2 YYNGEE. The germline V and J ends were trimmed by 2 bases and 1 base, with 9 bases remaining between them. The CDR3 nucleotides read TGTGCCAGCAGCGTGGGGCGGCGGAACACTGAAGCTTTCTTT. As protein: CASSVGRRNTEAFF.

The chain employs TRBV5-4 and TRBJ2-2, with D tentatively TRBD1 or TRBD2 (5 bases each). This CDR3 has 15 amino acids. The germline V gene encodes CDR1 SGHNT and CDR2 YYREEE (reference sequence). Trimming cost V 4 bases and J 4 bases, with 14 bases left between them. Here the CDR3 DNA reads TGTGCCAGCAGCCCTCCCGGGACCAGCACCGGGGAGCTGTTTTTT. Encoded protein: CASSPPGTSTGELFF. Combining the CDR3 with reference TRBV5-4 and TRBJ2-2 gives the whole variable domain ETGVTQSPTHLIKTRGQQVTLRCSSQSGHNTVSWYQQALGQGPQFIFQYYREEENGRGNFPPRFSGLQFPNYSSELNVNALELDDSALYLCASSPPGTSTGELFFGEGSRLTVL.

This clonotype has a handful of counts. CDR3 sequence: CAISESRGWNIQYF. The CDR3 DNA reads TGTGCCATCAGTGAGTCGCGGGGTTGGAACATTCAGTACTTC. The V gene is TRBV10-3, the J gene TRBJ2-4; tentative D call: TRBD2 (6 bases). Trimming cost V 0 bases and J 7 bases, with 10 bases left between them. This CDR3 spans 14 amino acids. Germline values: CDR1 ENHRY, CDR2 SYGVKD.